This T cell receptor (beta chain) was documented in a study of T cells expressing NK-cell markers. On the study more broadly: Eight donors were sequenced, of whom seven were HCMV-seropositive, while the remaining one was HCMV-seronegative.

UMIs were included in TCR beta cDNA generated by 5'RACE template switching. One entry per CDR3 protein, without DNA, is what TCRdb gives after re-calling the 5' RACE reads. The sample data list 350,000 to 400,000 distinct CDR3 sequences. The V gene's germline CDR1 is SGHRS and CDR2 YFSETQ. This CDR3 spans 15 amino acids. The receptor was isolated from a woman in her forties or fifties in good health. Sequenced: blood T cells: a sorted CD56 or NKG2C T cell subset, CD4+ or CD8+ T cells, or bulk PBMC T cells (not recorded which). The genes are TRBV5-1 and TRBJ2-1; the TRBD1 assignment by TCRdb is unverifiable without DNA. The CDR3: CASKKQDRDYNEQFF.